Presented here are 17 T cell receptor beta chains from one specimen sequenced in a study of cytotoxic CD8 clonotypes in ibrutinib-treated CLL. Clones were read by immunoSEQ multiplex PCR, and TCRdb kept only the in-frame ones, dropping some. The sample comprises around 92,000 clones, approximately 80% of which are singletons, and 20% to 25% rests with the top ten. This material consisted of PBMCs, taken after 24 months of ibrutinib treatment. These receptors came from a human donor with chronic lymphocytic leukemia.

This clone was observed a few times. The V gene is TRBV28, the J gene TRBJ1-1; 7 positions match TRBD1. The CDR3 length is 14 residues. The junction had 14 bases not matched to a gene; V was cut back by 9 bases and J by 7 bases. Germline values: CDR1 MDHEN, CDR2 SYDVKM. The DNA for the CDR3 is TGTGCCAGTGTCATAGAAGCGGGACAGAGTGAAGCTTTCTTT. This codes for CASVIEAGQSEAFF.

Comment on this clone: Other DNA sequences within the sample encode an identical CDR3. The chain combines TRBV9 with TRBJ2-7, with 7 bases that match TRBD2. V gave up 0 bases and J gave up 4 bases; unmatched junction bases: 4. Germline V lookup: CDR1 SGDLS, CDR2 YYNGEE. The CDR3 covers 14 residues. The CDR3 spells CASSVGGSGYEQYF. CDR3 nucleotide sequence: TGTGCCAGCAGCGTAGGCGGTAGCGGGTACGAGCAGTACTTC.

This clone was seen just once. CDR3 sequence: CASSHGGNSNEQFF. For the CDR3, the DNA is TGTGCCAGCTCCCACGGGGGGAATTCCAATGAGCAGTTCTTC. The chain couples TRBV18 to TRBJ2-1, with 7 bases that match TRBD2. Per the germline V gene, CDR1 is KGHSH and CDR2 is LQKENI. J gave up 6 bases and V 6 bases, and 8 bases lay outside the gene matches. This CDR3 has 14 residues.

Only a few counts were recorded for this clone. This chain links TRBV21-1 with TRBJ2-3; the D call TRBD2 from the table was never checked on the DNA. TRBV21-1 is a recognized pseudogene. This CDR3 has 18 amino acids. The CDR3 loop is CASSPSGLAGACTDTQYF. Written as DNA, the CDR3 is TGTGCCAGCAGCCCCTCGGGACTAGCGGGCGCATGCACAGATACGCAGTATTTT.

The chain uses TRBV7-2 and TRBJ2-7; D might be TRBD2 (6 bases). In germline, CDR1 is SGHTA, CDR2 FQGNSA. V dropped 5 bases and J dropped 5 bases, with 19 bases sitting between them. The CDR3 sequence is 15 residues long. The CDR3 DNA reads as TGTGCCAGCAGCCGGCTGGGGGGTCCCGTTGACGAGCAGTACTTC. Translated: CASSRLGGPVDEQYF. The variable domain in full, with the rest retrieved from reference TRBV7-2 and TRBJ2-7, is GAGVSQSPSNKVTEKGKDVELRCDPISGHTALYWYRQSLGQGLEFLIYFQGNSAPDKSGLPSDRFSAERTGGSVSTLTIQRTQQEDSAVYLCASSRLGGPVDEQYFGPGTRLTVT.

V and J are TRBV27 and TRBJ2-7; 7 nucleotides align to TRBD1. Germline CDR1 reads MNHEY; CDR2 reads SMNVEV (reference sequence). The CDR3 runs to 16 residues. The V gene end was trimmed by 8 bases and the J gene end by 0 bases; junction bases not matched to a gene: 13. This CDR3 is CASRSRSAGGSYEQYF. DNA for the CDR3: TGTGCCAGCCGTTCCCGTTCGGCAGGGGGCTCCTACGAGCAGTACTTC.

The rearrangement joins TRBV19 to TRBJ1-2, with TRBD1 as a possible D gene (6 bases). Trimming removed 2 bases from V and 1 base from J, with 8 bases in between. The CDR3 is 14 residues long. The V gene's germline CDR1 is LNHDA and CDR2 SQIVND (reference sequence). CDR3 region: CASSISRGNYGYTF. The CDR3 DNA is TGTGCCAGTAGTATATCCAGGGGTAACTATGGCTACACCTTC.

This rearrangement joins TRBV19 to TRBJ1-5; D ambiguous. This CDR3 is built from 14 residues. Germline values: CDR1 LNHDA, CDR2 SQIVND (reference sequence). V lost 3 bases and J 1 base, leaving 7 bases between the germline ends. CDR3 DNA: TGTGCCAGTAGTATTGCGTCAAGCAATCAGCCCCAGCATTTT. It codes for CASSIASSNQPQHF.

The chain is built from TRBV7-8 and TRBJ2-1; no clear D. CDR1 and CDR2 (germline): SGHVS, FQNEAQ. The V end lost 5 bases, the J end lost 10 bases, and 18 bases lay between the germline ends. The CDR3 runs to 14 residues. CDR3 amino acids: CASSVSIYNGEQFF. The CDR3 DNA is TGTGCCAGCAGCGTTTCTATATACAATGGAGAGCAGTTCTTC.

The rearrangement joins TRBV7-8 to TRBJ1-5, with 8 nucleotides matching TRBD1. From germline, CDR1 is SGHVS and CDR2 FQNEAQ. This CDR3 spans 17 amino acids. V lost 5 bases, J lost 2 bases, and 11 bases stayed unmatched. CDR3: CASSPGQGVLGNQPQHF. CDR3 coding DNA: TGTGCCAGCAGCCCAGGACAGGGAGTCTTAGGCAATCAGCCCCAGCATTTT. The variable domain in full, with the rest retrieved from reference TRBV7-8 and TRBJ1-5, is GAGVSQSPRYKVAKRGQDVALRCDPISGHVSLFWYQQALGQGPEFLTYFQNEAQLDKSGLPSDRFFAERPEGSVSTLKIQRTQQEDSAVYLCASSPGQGVLGNQPQHFGDGTRLSIL.

This clone occurred once. The V and J genes are TRBV30 and TRBJ2-3; 9 nucleotides agree with TRBD1. Germline V gene sequence: CDR1 GTSNPN, CDR2 SVGIG (reference sequence). CDR3 size: 18 residues. Trimming removed 2 bases from V and 5 bases from J; junction bases left unmatched: 17. The CDR3 region is CAWSTGTGFMQRRDTQYF. The DNA of the CDR3 is TGTGCCTGGAGTACCGGGACAGGGTTCATGCAACGGAGAGATACGCAGTATTTT.

The V and J genes are TRBV18 and TRBJ2-6; D possibly matches TRBD1 or TRBD2 (5 bases each). The germline CDR1 and CDR2 sequences are KGHSH and LQKENI. This CDR3 comprises 16 residues. With 4 bases removed from V and 4 bases from J, the gap between germline ends came to 14 bases. The CDR3: CASSRRDRAGANVLTF. CDR3 nucleotides: TGTGCCAGCTCACGCCGGGACCGGGCAGGGGCCAACGTCCTGACTTTC. Full variable domain (remainder filled in from reference TRBV18 and TRBJ2-6): NAGVMQNPRHLVRRRGQEARLRCSPMKGHSHVYWYRQLPEEGLKFMVYLQKENIIDESGMPKERFSAEFPKEGPSILRIQQVVRGDSAAYFCASSRRDRAGANVLTFGAGSRLTVL.

J is TRBJ2-5 and V is TRBV5-1; either TRBD1 or TRBD2 may fit D (5 bases each). The CDR3 runs 15 residues. Germline V CDR1 and CDR2: SGHRS, YFSETQ. V lost 2 bases and J 5 bases, leaving 16 bases between the germline ends. CDR3 sequence: CASSFPGRELETQYF. The CDR3 nucleotides read TGCGCCAGCAGCTTCCCGGGACGAGAATTGGAGACCCAGTACTTC.

The chain links TRBV6-4 to TRBJ1-1; D gene unclear. The V end lost 4 bases, the J end lost 11 bases, and 5 bases lay between the germline ends. The CDR3 loop spans 9 amino acids. CDR1 is MRHNA, CDR2 SNTAGT, per germline. The CDR3: CASSGNAFF. The CDR3 DNA reads as TGTGCCAGCAGTGGGAACGCTTTCTTT.

The rearrangement links TRBV28 to TRBJ2-7, with 9 bases fitting TRBD2. The length of the CDR3 is 14 residues. V was pared by 8 bases and J by 3 bases, with 8 bases of the junction left unmatched. CDR1 and CDR2 from the germline V gene are MDHEN and SYDVKM. The CDR3 loop reads CASRRASGIYEQYF. Here the CDR3 DNA reads TGTGCCAGCCGTAGGGCTAGCGGGATCTACGAGCAGTACTTC. The entire variable domain, with the rest obtained from reference TRBV28 and TRBJ2-7, is as follows: DVKVTQSSRYLVKRTGEKVFLECVQDMDHENMFWYRQDPGLGLRLIYFSYDVKMKEKGDIPEGYSVSREKKERFSLILESASTNQTSMYLCASRRASGIYEQYFGPGTRLTVT.

The chain employs TRBV11-1 and TRBJ2-3; 8 bases agree with TRBD2. V trimming: 2 bases; J trimming: 3 bases; junction bases outside the gene matches: 1. This CDR3 region has 14 residues. Germline V gene sequence: CDR1 SGHAT, CDR2 FQDESV (reference sequence). This CDR3 is CASSLSGSTDTQYF. In nucleotides, the CDR3 is TGTGCCAGCAGCTTAAGCGGGAGTACAGATACGCAGTATTTT.

The J gene is TRBJ2-3, the V gene TRBV11-1; TRBD2 might be the D (7 bases). V lost 5 bases and J 2 bases, leaving 20 bases between the germline ends. Per the germline V gene, CDR1 is SGHAT and CDR2 is FQDESV (reference sequence). There are 17 residues in the CDR3. The CDR3 is CASSPGGRKKITDTQYF. CDR3 DNA sequence: TGTGCCAGCAGCCCCGGGGGGCGGAAAAAAATCACAGATACGCAGTATTTT.